This TCR beta chain comes out of a study of blood T cell repertoires in COVID-19. In the source study's methods: Amplification from reference gene primers served as the basis for estimated nucleated cell counts. Produced via immunoSEQ multiplex PCR; TCRdb's table is partial and in-frame only. V, J and clone size derive from that table, while D and trimming were established from the DNA sequence. The data show under 200,000 clones, with roughly 88% seen just once and around 5.7% held by the top ten. The sample comprised PBMCs or T cells enriched from blood (not recorded which). This clonotype was obtained from a man aged 40-50 years with acute COVID-19.

CDR3 loop: CASSSPGTGYRNEQFF. CDR3 DNA: TGTGCCAGCAGTTCCCCCGGGACAGGGTACCGCAATGAGCAGTTCTTC. The chain is built from TRBV28 and TRBJ2-1, with 9 positions matching TRBD1. The trim removed 4 bases at V and 6 bases at J, leaving 10 bases unmatched. This CDR3 has 16 residues. CDR1 MDHEN and CDR2 SYDVKM come from the germline V gene.